The clone carrying this TCR beta chain was seen a few times. The data derive from a study of blood T cell repertoires in COVID-19. Study details: Researchers got acute and convalescent COVID-19 samples from the United States, Italy and Spain. Sources were T cells, B-cell-depleted T cells, or PBMCs; the material itself was cDNA or gDNA.

V gave up 9 bases and J gave up 5 bases, with 7 bases separating them. This CDR3 has 10 residues. Germline V gives CDR1 LNHDA, CDR2 SQIVND (reference sequence). The authors' processing: For nucleated cells, counts were estimated from reference gene primer amplification. Generated by immunoSEQ multiplex PCR, the TCRdb table keeps only in-frame clones and is missing some. That table supplies the V and J calls and clone size; D and trimming were determined from the DNA. This table holds under 65,000 clones, 86% found once. This receptor was taken from a man aged 55 to 70 with acute or convalescent COVID-19. J is TRBJ1-1 and V is TRBV19, with no clear D. The sample taken for sequencing was peripheral blood. The chain's CDR3 is CASGRTEAFF. DNA for the CDR3: TGTGCCAGCGGGAGGACTGAAGCTTTCTTT.